These 19 T cell receptor beta chains were all obtained from the same sample, sequenced in a study of response to subunit inactivated influenza vaccine (dated by TCRdb to between 2018 and 2020). The library was built by means of RT-PCR. Sequencing was carried out with an Illumina HiSeq 2500. TCRdb itself trimmed the public reads at Q25 with fastp, ran MiXCR and retained productive beta chains. CDR3 protein sequences are deduplicated, and each keeps its most common genes and DNA. This sample is represented by around 190,000 distinct CDR3 sequences; around an eighth of them were singletons. The ten largest clones add up to approximately 25% of the sample. This sample comprised CD8+ T cells sorted from PBMCs, obtained more than 4 days after vaccination. The receptors here all came from a man aged 45 to 65 who received an inactivated influenza vaccine. Donor details come from another sample of the same person, matched by shared clones.

The sample holds a few counts of this clonotype. The chain is built from TRBV11-2 and TRBJ2-7; weak D call: TRBD2 (5 bases). V shed 1 base and J shed 3 bases, with 13 bases lying between them. This CDR3 comprises 15 residues. Germline V gives CDR1 SGHAT, CDR2 FQNNGV. The CDR3 protein is CASSLGFVAHYEQYF. CDR3 bases: TGTGCCAGCAGCTTAGGTTTTGTAGCGCACTACGAGCAGTACTTC.

This clonotype came up a few times. V and J are TRBV5-6 and TRBJ1-6; a weak D match, TRBD1 (5 bases). The CDR3 totals 14 residues. Trimming cost V 0 bases and J 7 bases, with 8 bases left between them. The germline V gene has CDR1 SGHDT and CDR2 YYEEEE. For the CDR3, the DNA is TGTGCCAGCAGCTTGGCAAACAGGAATTCACCCCTCCACTTT. Translated, it gives CASSLANRNSPLHF.

This chain links TRBV28 with TRBJ2-1, with a weak D call TRBD2 (7 bases). Per the germline V gene, CDR1 is MDHEN and CDR2 is SYDVKM. The CDR3 is made up of 14 amino acids. Deletions cut 3 bases from V and 10 bases from J, with 16 bases between. The CDR3, as DNA: TGTGCCAGCAGTTTGGGGGGGGCCGGCGGGGAGCAGTTCTTC. Translation gives CASSLGGAGGEQFF.

This sequence joins TRBV12-3 or TRBV12-4 and TRBJ1-4; 9 nucleotides match TRBD1. The V and J ends lost 5 bases and 6 bases, in that order; junction bases with no gene match: 7. The CDR3 consists of 15 residues. CDR3 sequence reads: CASSPSGTGYEKLFF. The CDR3 bases are TGTGCCAGCAGTCCTTCCGGGACAGGGTATGAAAAACTGTTTTTT.

The CDR3 sequence: CASSYKPGNTEAFF. DNA for the CDR3: TGTGCCAGCAGTTACAAGCCAGGGAACACTGAAGCTTTCTTT. This chain connects TRBV6-5 to TRBJ1-1; D is unresolved. V was pared by 2 bases and J by 1 base, with 8 bases between. This CDR3 is 14 amino acids long. CDR1 and CDR2 from the germline V gene are MNHEY and SVGAGI.

This clonotype was counted many times. This sequence joins TRBV29-1 and TRBJ2-2; 10 positions match TRBD2. The CDR3 covers 16 residues. J gave up 2 bases and V 2 bases, and 5 bases lay outside the gene matches. CDR1 and CDR2 from the germline V gene are SQVTM and ANQGSEA. The CDR3 sequence: CSVETKREGNTGELFF. In nucleotides, the CDR3 is TGCAGCGTTGAAACGAAGCGGGAGGGTAACACCGGGGAGCTGTTTTTT.

The sample holds many counts of this clonotype. The chain recombines TRBV4-3 with TRBJ2-1; D may be TRBD1 (6 bases). Germline V gene sequence: CDR1 LGHNA, CDR2 YSLEER. This CDR3 has 11 amino acids. The V gene lost 5 bases and the J gene lost 10 bases, with 9 bases spanning the gap. CDR3 sequence reads: CASSGRGEQFF. CDR3 DNA sequence: TGCGCCAGCAGCGGAAGGGGGGAGCAGTTCTTC.

This clonotype was observed at least ten times. The genes are TRBV4-3 and TRBJ2-5; D remains unclear. Trimming removed 1 base from V and 3 bases from J, with 12 bases in between. Germline V gene sequence: CDR1 LGHNA, CDR2 YSLEER. This CDR3 region has 15 residues. The CDR3 reads CASSQAVDREETQYF. For the CDR3, the DNA is TGCGCCAGCAGCCAAGCGGTCGATCGGGAAGAGACCCAGTACTTC.

The genes are TRBV6-5 and TRBJ2-2; 7 bases align to TRBD2. The germline V gene encodes CDR1 MNHEY and CDR2 SVGAGI. The V segment lost 2 bases and the J segment 0 bases; nucleotides outside the gene matches: 6. The CDR3 runs to 17 residues. In nucleotides, the CDR3 is TGTGCCAGCAGTTACACTCTGACTAGCTCGAACACCGGGGAGCTGTTTTTT. Encoded protein: CASSYTLTSSNTGELFF.

J is TRBJ2-5 and V is TRBV7-9; the D gene could be TRBD1 or TRBD2 (5 bases each). CDR1 and CDR2 (germline): SEHNR, FQNEAQ (reference sequence). V dropped 1 base and J dropped 6 bases, with 12 bases sitting between them. The CDR3 length is 14 residues. CDR3 protein: CASSLGGIGQTQYF. For the CDR3, the DNA is TGTGCCAGCAGCTTAGGGGGGATCGGACAGACCCAGTACTTC.

This clonotype was picked up a small number of times. V usage is TRBV3-1 and J usage is TRBJ2-2, with D possibly being TRBD1 (6 bases). Per germline, CDR1 LGHDT and CDR2 YNNKEL (reference sequence). V was pared by 3 bases and J by 3 bases, with 23 bases between. The CDR3 totals 19 residues. The CDR3 region has the DNA TGTGCCAGCAGCCAGCTAGGGGGACGCTCTATCCAGGACACCGGGGAGCTGTTTTTT. Translation gives CASSQLGGRSIQDTGELFF.

This clonotype occurred many times. The rearrangement links TRBV12-3 or TRBV12-4 to TRBJ2-1, with 8 bases aligning to TRBD1. Losses at the gene ends were 2 bases for V and 8 bases for J; bases not matched to a gene: 8. The CDR3 has 15 residues. CDR3 sequence reads: CASSLRQGATHEQFF. The CDR3 nucleotides are TGTGCCAGCAGTTTACGGCAGGGGGCTACCCATGAGCAGTTCTTC.

This clonotype was counted only a few times. Here the CDR3 DNA reads TGTGCCAGCAGCTTAGTGGTTAGCGGGGTGGATGAGCAGTTCTTC. Translating gives CASSLVVSGVDEQFF. This chain joins TRBV7-2 and TRBJ2-1; 8 bases match TRBD2. Germline V gives CDR1 SGHTA, CDR2 FQGNSA. V lost 1 base, J lost 8 bases, and 7 bases stayed unmatched. The CDR3 has 15 amino acids.

This clonotype has a handful of counts. The rearrangement links TRBV7-8 to TRBJ2-3; 14 positions match TRBD2. With 3 bases clipped from V and 3 bases from J, the junction kept 5 bases outside the gene matches. Germline V gene data show CDR1 as SGHVS and CDR2 as FQNEAQ. The CDR3 runs 17 residues. Here the CDR3 reads CASSFSTSGGATDTQYF. The CDR3 coding sequence is TGTGCCAGCAGCTTTTCGACTAGCGGGGGGGCAACAGATACGCAGTATTTT.

The V and J genes are TRBV7-8 and TRBJ2-1; D is uncertain. This CDR3 spans 19 amino acids. Trimming pared 3 bases from V and 1 base from J, leaving 22 bases between. The germline CDR1 and CDR2 sequences are SGHVS and FQNEAQ. DNA of the CDR3: TGTGCCAGCAGCTTTCTCGGAATCCCTTCTCCTGGGTCCTACAATGAGCAGTTCTTC. Amino acid sequence: CASSFLGIPSPGSYNEQFF.

This clonotype was recorded a few times. CDR3 sequence: CASGVLAELGETQYF. The DNA for the CDR3 is TGTGCCAGTGGGGTTCTAGCGGAGCTCGGGGAGACCCAGTACTTC. The chain has TRBV12-3 or TRBV12-4 and TRBJ2-5; 7 bases match TRBD2. Germline trimming cut 9 bases from V and 5 bases from J; bases unmatched to any gene: 15. The CDR3 is 15 amino acids.

This clonotype was counted only a few times. The chain recombines TRBV12-3 or TRBV12-4 with TRBJ1-6, with TRBD1 identical over 7 bases. V was pared by 1 base and J by 7 bases, with 4 bases of the junction left unmatched. This CDR3 is built from 15 residues. As DNA, the CDR3 is TGTGCCAGCAGTTTAGAGGGACAGTCAAATTCACCCCTCCACTTT. Residues: CASSLEGQSNSPLHF.

The V gene is TRBV7-8, the J gene TRBJ2-2; a possible D gene is TRBD2 (6 bases). This CDR3 comprises 17 residues. Germline V gene data show CDR1 as SGHVS and CDR2 as FQNEAQ. V lost 4 bases to trimming and J lost 4 bases, with 19 bases between them. For the CDR3, the DNA is TGTGCCAGCAGCTCGACACTTCCGGGGGTGGTCACCGGGGAGCTGTTTTTT. It codes for CASSSTLPGVVTGELFF. The whole variable domain, remainder taken from reference TRBV7-8 and TRBJ2-2, is GAGVSQSPRYKVAKRGQDVALRCDPISGHVSLFWYQQALGQGPEFLTYFQNEAQLDKSGLPSDRFFAERPEGSVSTLKIQRTQQEDSAVYLCASSSTLPGVVTGELFFGEGSRLTVL.

The J gene is TRBJ2-7, the V gene TRBV6-1; TRBD1 matches 10 bases. Germline V gene lookup returns CDR1 MNHNS and CDR2 SASEGT. After removal of 7 bases from V and 4 bases from J, the junction contained 7 bases not matched to a gene. The CDR3 totals 14 residues. The CDR3 reads CASKVGTGVYEQYF. In DNA form, the CDR3 reads TGTGCCAGCAAGGTCGGGACAGGGGTTTACGAGCAGTACTTC.